The present entry profiles one T cell receptor (beta chain) with its context. Its antigen is not known. The CDR3 consists of 15 residues. Trimming cost V 6 bases and J 2 bases; bases outside gene matches: 6. The authors sequenced TCR beta from blood CD8+ and CD4+ T cells. The study used healthy donors as controls matched for age and sex. The data originate from a study of CD8 T cells in Susac syndrome. Study-level points and caveats: The study conceded that its TCR sequencing and HLA analysis involved relatively few individuals.

It was with random hexamers that roughly 0.45 to 1 ug RNA was reverse transcribed. TCR beta CDR3 was amplified by immunoSEQ multiplex PCR. This amplification extended across 54 Vbeta and 13 Jbeta segments. One entry per CDR3 protein, called by TCRdb with MiXCR from the immunoSEQ multiplex PCR reads. The data contain about 85,000 distinct CDR3 sequences, about 94% of them singletons. The sequence came from a human donor in good health. The chain has TRBV12-3 or TRBV12-4 and TRBJ2-1; 8 bases are shared with TRBD2. Input material: CD8+ T cells from PBMCs. The CDR3: CASRHPGLAYNEQFF. The DNA of the CDR3 is TGTGCCAGCAGGCATCCGGGACTAGCCTACAATGAGCAGTTCTTC.